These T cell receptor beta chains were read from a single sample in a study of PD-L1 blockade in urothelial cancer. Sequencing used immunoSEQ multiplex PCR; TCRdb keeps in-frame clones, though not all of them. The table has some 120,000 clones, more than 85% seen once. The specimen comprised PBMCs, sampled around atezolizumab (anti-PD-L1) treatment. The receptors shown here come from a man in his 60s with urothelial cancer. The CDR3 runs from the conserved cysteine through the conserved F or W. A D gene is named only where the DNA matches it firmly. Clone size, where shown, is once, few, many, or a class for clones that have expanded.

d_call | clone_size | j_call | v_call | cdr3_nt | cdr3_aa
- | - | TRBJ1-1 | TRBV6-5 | TGTGCCAGCAGTTACGAGAAGACCTATGACTACGAAGCTTTCTTT | CASSYEKTYDYEAFF
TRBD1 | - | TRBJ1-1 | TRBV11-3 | TGTGCCAGCAGCGGTCGGACAGGGAGTATCCCTGAAGCTTTCTTT | CASSGRTGSIPEAFF
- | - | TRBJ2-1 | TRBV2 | TGTGCCAGCAGTTTAAGGCTAGAGGCTGAGCAGTTCTTC | CASSLRLEAEQFF
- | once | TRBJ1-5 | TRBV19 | TGTGCCACCTGCCTCCAGGGTAAAGGCAATCAGCCCCAGCATTTT | CATCLQGKGNQPQHF
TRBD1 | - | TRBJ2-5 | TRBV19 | TGTGCCAGTAGTATTGGGACAGCCCAAGAGACCCAGTACTTC | CASSIGTAQETQYF
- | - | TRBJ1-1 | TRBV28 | TGTGCCAGCACCACCGTGGGGGGCACTGAAGCTTTCTTT | CASTTVGGTEAFF
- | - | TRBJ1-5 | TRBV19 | TGTGCCAGTAGTTGGGGGGTCAGGCAGCCCCAGCATTTT | CASSWGVRQPQHF
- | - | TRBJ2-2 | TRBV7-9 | TGTGCCAGCACCCTAGGGAACACCGGGGAGCTGTTTTTT | CASTLGNTGELFF
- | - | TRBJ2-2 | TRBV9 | TGTGCCAGCAGCGTATCCTCGAACACCGGGGAGCTGTTTTTT | CASSVSSNTGELFF
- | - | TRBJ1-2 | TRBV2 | TGTGCCAGCAGTGAGGGGCAGGGCTATGGCTACACCTTC | CASSEGQGYGYTF
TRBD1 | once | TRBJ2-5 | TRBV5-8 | TGTGCCAGCAGCCTAGGGACAGGGGAACAAGAGACCCAGTACTTC | CASSLGTGEQETQYF
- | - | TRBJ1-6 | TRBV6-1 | TGTGCCAGCAGAATTACAGGGTTGGGTTCACCCCTCCACTTT | CASRITGLGSPLHF
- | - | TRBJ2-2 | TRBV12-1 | TGTGCCAGCAGTCTCGGCACCGGGGAGCTGTTTTTT | CASSLGTGELFF
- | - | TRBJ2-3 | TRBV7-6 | TGTGCCAGCAGAATGGGCGGGGGCACAGATACGCAGTATTTT | CASRMGGGTDTQYF
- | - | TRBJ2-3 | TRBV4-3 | TGCGCCAGCAGCCAAGAAGGGAGGTGGACAGATACGCAGTATTTT | CASSQEGRWTDTQYF
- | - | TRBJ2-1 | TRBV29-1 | TGCAGCGGGGGGCAAGTCAACAATGAGCAGTTCTTC | CSGGQVNNEQFF
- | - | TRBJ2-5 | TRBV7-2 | TGTGCCAGCAGCCTACAGGGTGGAAAAGAGACCCAGTACTTC | CASSLQGGKETQYF
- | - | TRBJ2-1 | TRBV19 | TGTGCCAGTAGTATGAATAGCGCCTCCGGTGAGCAGTTCTTC | CASSMNSASGEQFF
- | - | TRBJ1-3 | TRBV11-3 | TGTGCCAGCAGCCTGGGGACTCGCTCTGGAAACACCATATATTTT | CASSLGTRSGNTIYF
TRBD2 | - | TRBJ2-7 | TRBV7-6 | TGTGCCAGCAGCTTAGGTAGCGGGGGCTCCTACGAGCAGTACTTC | CASSLGSGGSYEQYF
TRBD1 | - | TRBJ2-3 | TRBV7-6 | TGTGCCAGCAGCTTAACCGGGACAGCGGTGAATATGATGGCAGATACGCAGTATTTT | CASSLTGTAVNMMADTQYF
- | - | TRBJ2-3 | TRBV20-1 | TGCAGTGCTATTCAGTCAGATACGCAGTATTTT | CSAIQSDTQYF
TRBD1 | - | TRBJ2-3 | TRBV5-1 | TGCGCCAGCAGCGAGGGACAGCCTGAGGATACGCAGTATTTT | CASSEGQPEDTQYF
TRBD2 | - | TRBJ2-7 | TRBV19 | TGTGCCAGTAGTTTCGAGGGGCTAGCGGGAGATTACGAGCAGTACTTC | CASSFEGLAGDYEQYF
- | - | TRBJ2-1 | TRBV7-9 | TGTGCCAGCACCTATCGGGCGGGGGCAAACAATGAGCAGTTCTTC | CASTYRAGANNEQFF